The rows below give T cell receptor beta chains drawn from one sample of a study of T cell repertoires in cytomegalovirus infection. Their antigen targets remain unknown. TCRdb re-analysed the reads in MiXCR, keeping a single row per CDR3 protein. Altogether about 700,000 distinct CDR3 sequences are present, roughly 36% being singletons, with the ten largest covering approximately 18%. The material sequenced was cultured PBMCs, taken from culture after CMV antigen stimulation. The source of these receptors is a human donor in good health (CMV status not recorded). Some clones in this sample may be carry-over from other donors' samples. Each CDR3 is given with its conserved first and last residue. The D gene is left open where the match is weak. Rows may omit the clone size; those that give it use once, few, many or a size class.

abundance	v_gene	d_gene	j_gene	CDR3aa	CDR3nt
few	TRBV7-2	TRBD2	TRBJ2-5	CASSSGLTSGGGETQYF	TGTGCCAGCAGCTCGGGCCTGACTAGCGGGGGTGGGGAGACCCAGTACTTC
.	TRBV19	.	TRBJ1-2	CASSPPGAGYTF	TGTGCCAGTAGTCCTCCCGGGGCTGGCTACACCTTC
many	TRBV7-2	.	TRBJ1-2	CASSLRLVDYGYTF	TGTGCCAGCAGCCTCCGTCTCGTAGACTATGGCTACACCTTC
few	TRBV11-2	TRBD1	TRBJ1-1	CASSWTGSMNTEAFF	TGTGCCAGCAGCTGGACAGGGTCGATGAACACTGAAGCTTTCTTT
.	TRBV6-4	TRBD2	TRBJ2-5	CASTGGGLAGIGETQYF	TGTGCCAGCACCGGAGGGGGACTAGCGGGAATTGGAGAGACCCAGTACTTC
few	TRBV5-4	TRBD1	TRBJ1-5	CASSLNRDRFFKDRMPQHF	TGTGCCAGCAGCTTGAATAGGGACAGGTTTTTTAAGGACCGCATGCCCCAGCATTTT
.	TRBV2	.	TRBJ1-4	CASTRTATNEKLFF	TGTGCCAGCACCAGGACAGCAACTAATGAAAAACTGTTTTTT
.	TRBV7-9	.	TRBJ2-3	CASSSEGGRYSTDTQYF	TGTGCCAGCAGCTCCGAGGGGGGACGGTATAGCACAGATACGCAGTATTTT
many	TRBV12-3/TRBV12-4	.	TRBJ2-1	CASSWGEYNEQFF	TGTGCCAGCAGCTGGGGGGAGTACAATGAGCAGTTCTTC
.	TRBV6-6	.	TRBJ2-5	CASSYSGGVGQETQYF	TGTGCCAGCAGTTACTCTGGCGGGGTGGGCCAAGAGACCCAGTACTTC
many	TRBV7-2	TRBD2	TRBJ2-5	CASSSPGVAGYQETQYF	TGTGCCAGCAGCTCCCCGGGAGTAGCGGGATATCAAGAGACCCAGTACTTC
many	TRBV7-2	.	TRBJ1-5	CASSLKFELGSNQPQHF	TGTGCCAGCAGCTTAAAATTCGAGTTGGGCAGCAATCAGCCCCAGCATTTT
once	TRBV27	.	TRBJ1-1	CATTAGALAFF	TGTGCCACCACTGCAGGGGCTTTAGCTTTCTTT
few	TRBV12-3/TRBV12-4	.	TRBJ2-3	CASSATAQTDTQYF	TGTGCCAGCAGTGCGACAGCCCAAACAGATACGCAGTATTTT
.	TRBV25-1	TRBD2	TRBJ2-5	CASRGLAGEETQYF	TGTGCCAGTCGGGGACTAGCGGGAGAAGAGACCCAGTACTTC
.	TRBV6-2/TRBV6-3	TRBD2	TRBJ2-7	CASTNAASGIYEQYF	TGTGCCAGCACCAACGCAGCTAGCGGAATATACGAGCAGTACTTC
few	TRBV15	.	TRBJ2-1	CATSRDQSRKSSYNEQFF	TGTGCCACCAGCAGAGATCAGTCTCGCAAAAGCTCCTACAATGAGCAGTTCTTC
.	TRBV7-9	.	TRBJ2-7	CASSGGWSATYEQYF	TGTGCCAGCAGCGGGGGGTGGTCAGCTACCTACGAGCAGTACTTC
many	TRBV7-2	TRBD2	TRBJ2-7	CASSRPTSGYSYEQYF	TGTGCCAGCAGCCGCCCGACTAGCGGGTATTCCTACGAGCAGTACTTC
.	TRBV7-2	TRBD2	TRBJ2-3	CASSLGRLAGGVADTQYF	TGTGCCAGCAGCTTAGGTCGGCTAGCGGGAGGTGTGGCAGATACGCAGTATTTT
many	TRBV7-9	.	TRBJ1-6	CASSLGTLMFAPLHF	TGTGCCAGCAGCTTAGGGACACTCATGTTCGCACCCCTCCACTTT
many	TRBV12-3/TRBV12-4	TRBD1	TRBJ1-2	CASSLRDRDGYTF	TGTGCCAGCAGTCTCCGGGACAGGGATGGCTACACCTTC
few	TRBV6-1	.	TRBJ1-5	CASNLWQKNQPQHF	TGTGCCAGCAACCTTTGGCAGAAGAATCAGCCCCAGCATTTT
.	TRBV4-2	.	TRBJ1-3	CASSPPPATTIYF	TGTGCCAGCAGCCCCCCACCAGCCACCACCATATATTTT
few	TRBV27	.	TRBJ2-6	CASSPWGDSGANVLTF	TGTGCCAGCAGCCCATGGGGAGACTCTGGGGCCAACGTCCTGACTTTC
few	TRBV28	TRBD1	TRBJ2-7	CASRDRGYLRSSYEQYF	TGTGCCAGCAGGGACAGGGGTTACCTCAGGAGCTCCTACGAGCAGTACTTC
.	TRBV11-2	.	TRBJ2-7	CASSLRVGSYEQYF	TGTGCCAGCAGCTTAAGGGTAGGATCCTACGAGCAGTACTTC
.	TRBV7-9	TRBD1	TRBJ2-7	CASSLTGTGWLMDEQYF	TGTGCCAGCAGCTTAACTGGGACAGGGTGGTTGATGGACGAGCAGTACTTC
few	TRBV15	.	TRBJ2-1	CATSGAAGETYNEQFF	TGTGCCACCAGCGGGGCGGCGGGTGAAACCTACAATGAGCAGTTCTTC
few	TRBV12-3/TRBV12-4	TRBD1	TRBJ2-3	CASTPPGTGLRDTQYF	TGTGCCAGCACCCCGCCCGGGACAGGTCTGAGAGATACGCAGTATTTT
.	TRBV6-5	.	TRBJ1-2	CASSYSRLGRRDYGYTF	TGTGCCAGCAGTTACTCGCGTTTGGGGCGTCGGGACTATGGCTACACCTTC
many	TRBV7-2	.	TRBJ1-2	CASSPREGLNYGYTF	TGTGCCAGCAGCCCCAGGGAGGGCCTCAACTATGGCTACACCTTC
few	TRBV24-1	TRBD1	TRBJ2-1	CATSDPGGVTDEQFF	TGTGCCACCAGTGACCCAGGGGGCGTCACAGACGAGCAGTTCTTC
few	TRBV12-3/TRBV12-4	.	TRBJ1-1	CASSLPQGRNTEAFF	TGTGCCAGCAGTTTACCACAGGGACGGAACACTGAAGCTTTCTTT
few	TRBV7-9	.	TRBJ1-1	CASSFIQMNTEAFF	TGTGCCAGCAGCTTTATCCAGATGAACACTGAAGCTTTCTTT
.	TRBV5-4	.	TRBJ1-3	CATGPSGNTIYF	TGTGCCACTGGACCCTCTGGAAACACCATATATTTT
once	TRBV6-1	TRBD1	TRBJ1-5	CASSEGRGTNQPQHF	TGTGCCAGCAGTGAGGGCAGGGGGACCAATCAGCCCCAGCATTTT
.	TRBV9	.	TRBJ2-7	CASSVAGHPYEQYF	TGTGCCAGCAGCGTAGCGGGACATCCCTACGAGCAGTACTTC
.	TRBV20-1	TRBD1	TRBJ2-1	CSAIGGTGGHNEQFF	TGCAGTGCTATCGGCGGGACAGGGGGTCACAATGAGCAGTTCTTC
.	TRBV12-3/TRBV12-4	.	TRBJ1-5	CASSLVGANQPQHF	TGTGCCAGCAGTTTAGTGGGGGCTAATCAGCCCCAGCATTTT
few	TRBV10-3	.	TRBJ1-4	CAISESRGLGEKLFF	TGTGCCATCAGTGAGTCGCGGGGGCTGGGGGAAAAACTGTTTTTT
many	TRBV7-2	TRBD2	TRBJ2-1	CASSLAFSGRYNEQFF	TGTGCCAGCAGCTTAGCCTTTAGCGGGCGCTACAATGAGCAGTTCTTC
few	TRBV7-2	.	TRBJ2-7	CASSFQLTSGEQYF	TGTGCCAGCAGCTTCCAACTTACCTCAGGCGAGCAGTACTTC
few	TRBV6-5	TRBD2	TRBJ2-5	CASSYARLAGEEETQYF	TGTGCCAGCAGTTACGCCCGACTAGCGGGAGAGGAAGAGACCCAGTACTTC
few	TRBV6-2/TRBV6-3	.	TRBJ2-1	CASSYMGYNEQFF	TGTGCCAGCAGTTACATGGGTTACAATGAGCAGTTCTTC